The 11 T cell receptor beta chains in this list originate from one sample, sequenced in a study of blood T cells in healthy people across ages. A sample-barcoded 5' primer and a J-beta primer mix were used in a second PCR of roughly 6 to 11 cycles. Via MiXCR, TCRdb re-called the 5' RACE reads, giving one row per CDR3 protein. This sample yields 1.5 million to 2 million distinct CDR3 sequences, of which about 39% are seen a single time; roughly 23% belongs to the top ten. Source material: blood. The receptors originated from a human donor in good health.

This clonotype was detected once. The chain recombines TRBV20-1 with TRBJ2-2, with D hard to call. CDR1 DFQATT and CDR2 SNEGSKA come from the germline V gene (reference sequence). The CDR3 is 15 amino acids. The V end lost 4 bases, the J end lost 5 bases, and 17 bases lay between the germline ends. CDR3 bases: TGCAGTGCTAAGACGGACGGAGACCTAACCGGGGAGCTGTTTTTT. Its translation is CSAKTDGDLTGELFF.

V usage is TRBV20-1 and J usage is TRBJ2-7, with 8 bases that match TRBD1. The germline CDR1 and CDR2 sequences are DFQATT and SNEGSKA (reference sequence). The J segment lost 3 bases and the V segment lost 6 bases, leaving 10 bases of the junction unmatched. The CDR3 is 14 residues long. CDR3: CSAEHRQGIYEQYF. The CDR3 region has the DNA TGCAGTGCCGAGCACCGACAGGGGATCTACGAGCAGTACTTC.

This chain uses TRBV4-1 with TRBJ1-2; D is possibly TRBD1 (6 bases). CDR1 and CDR2 (germline): MGHRA, YSYEKL. The CDR3 loop spans 16 amino acids. With 0 bases removed from V and 4 bases from J, the gap between germline ends came to 15 bases. The CDR3 region is CASSQDQGFGGYGYTF. The DNA for the CDR3 is TGCGCCAGCAGCCAAGACCAGGGGTTCGGGGGCTATGGCTACACCTTC.

This clonotype was seen a handful of times. CDR3 sequence (DNA): TGTGCCAGCACCCTTCGCGGGGGGCAAGATACGCAGTATTTT. The encoded protein is CASTLRGGQDTQYF. The chain combines TRBV7-2 with TRBJ2-3; TRBD2 aligns across 8 bases. Trimming cost V 7 bases and J 5 bases; bases outside gene matches: 8. Germline CDR1 and CDR2: SGHTA and FQGNSA. The CDR3 is 14 residues long.

This clonotype came up a few times. This chain connects TRBV7-2 to TRBJ2-1; 8 bases match TRBD2. J gave up 13 bases and V 5 bases, and 16 bases lay outside the gene matches. The CDR3 is 15 amino acids. In germline, CDR1 is SGHTA, CDR2 FQGNSA. The CDR3 protein is CASSPGLAQSPTQFF. The CDR3 DNA reads as TGTGCCAGCAGCCCTGGACTAGCTCAATCCCCCACCCAGTTCTTC.

The CDR3 DNA follows: TGTGCCAGCAGTTATGCAAAAGAGACCCAGTACTTC. Its protein is CASSYAKETQYF. The chain couples TRBV12-3 or TRBV12-4 to TRBJ2-5; no reliable D call. Trimming left V 4 bases short and J 3 bases short, with 6 bases between. CDR3 length equals 12 residues.

The chain has TRBV7-2 and TRBJ2-1; D tentatively fits TRBD1 or TRBD2 (5 bases each). V was cut by 0 bases and J by 14 bases, with 14 bases left in between. This CDR3 has 13 residues. Germline V gene sequence: CDR1 SGHTA, CDR2 FQGNSA. The CDR3 here is CASSLARDGGKFF. The CDR3 nucleotides are TGTGCCAGCAGCTTAGCCCGTGATGGGGGTAAGTTCTTC.

V is TRBV5-1 and J is TRBJ2-6; D ambiguous. V was pared by 6 bases and J by 4 bases, with 11 bases between. This CDR3 contains 14 residues. Germline CDR1 reads SGHRS; CDR2 reads YFSETQ. CDR3 nucleotide sequence: TGCGCCAGCAACGATCAGTCAGGGGCCAACGTCCTGACTTTC. Protein product: CASNDQSGANVLTF.

CDR3 DNA sequence: TGCAGCGTTTTTCTCGGGACCTCGCTTCTAGAGACCCAGTACTTC. Translating gives CSVFLGTSLLETQYF. The chain couples TRBV29-1 to TRBJ2-5, with D tentatively TRBD1 or TRBD2 (5 bases each). Germline V gene lookup returns CDR1 SQVTM and CDR2 ANQGSEA. V lost 5 bases to trimming and J lost 4 bases, with 20 bases between them. This CDR3 is 15 amino acids long.

The chain combines TRBV12-5 with TRBJ1-1; no clear D. This CDR3 has 15 amino acids. The V end lost 7 bases, the J end lost 6 bases, and 21 bases lay between the germline ends. Germline-derived CDR1 and CDR2 are LGHNT and FRNRAP. This chain's CDR3 is CASVPTAARFAEAFF. DNA of the CDR3: TGTGCTAGTGTCCCTACCGCCGCAAGGTTCGCTGAAGCTTTCTTT.

The rearrangement uses TRBV7-8 and TRBJ1-4; D not resolved. Germline V gene sequence: CDR1 SGHVS, CDR2 FQNEAQ. V lost 1 base and J lost 8, with 11 bases in between. This CDR3 comprises 14 residues. For the CDR3, the DNA is TGTGCCAGCAGCTTAGAAGACCACGTGGAAAAACTGTTTTTT. Protein product: CASSLEDHVEKLFF.